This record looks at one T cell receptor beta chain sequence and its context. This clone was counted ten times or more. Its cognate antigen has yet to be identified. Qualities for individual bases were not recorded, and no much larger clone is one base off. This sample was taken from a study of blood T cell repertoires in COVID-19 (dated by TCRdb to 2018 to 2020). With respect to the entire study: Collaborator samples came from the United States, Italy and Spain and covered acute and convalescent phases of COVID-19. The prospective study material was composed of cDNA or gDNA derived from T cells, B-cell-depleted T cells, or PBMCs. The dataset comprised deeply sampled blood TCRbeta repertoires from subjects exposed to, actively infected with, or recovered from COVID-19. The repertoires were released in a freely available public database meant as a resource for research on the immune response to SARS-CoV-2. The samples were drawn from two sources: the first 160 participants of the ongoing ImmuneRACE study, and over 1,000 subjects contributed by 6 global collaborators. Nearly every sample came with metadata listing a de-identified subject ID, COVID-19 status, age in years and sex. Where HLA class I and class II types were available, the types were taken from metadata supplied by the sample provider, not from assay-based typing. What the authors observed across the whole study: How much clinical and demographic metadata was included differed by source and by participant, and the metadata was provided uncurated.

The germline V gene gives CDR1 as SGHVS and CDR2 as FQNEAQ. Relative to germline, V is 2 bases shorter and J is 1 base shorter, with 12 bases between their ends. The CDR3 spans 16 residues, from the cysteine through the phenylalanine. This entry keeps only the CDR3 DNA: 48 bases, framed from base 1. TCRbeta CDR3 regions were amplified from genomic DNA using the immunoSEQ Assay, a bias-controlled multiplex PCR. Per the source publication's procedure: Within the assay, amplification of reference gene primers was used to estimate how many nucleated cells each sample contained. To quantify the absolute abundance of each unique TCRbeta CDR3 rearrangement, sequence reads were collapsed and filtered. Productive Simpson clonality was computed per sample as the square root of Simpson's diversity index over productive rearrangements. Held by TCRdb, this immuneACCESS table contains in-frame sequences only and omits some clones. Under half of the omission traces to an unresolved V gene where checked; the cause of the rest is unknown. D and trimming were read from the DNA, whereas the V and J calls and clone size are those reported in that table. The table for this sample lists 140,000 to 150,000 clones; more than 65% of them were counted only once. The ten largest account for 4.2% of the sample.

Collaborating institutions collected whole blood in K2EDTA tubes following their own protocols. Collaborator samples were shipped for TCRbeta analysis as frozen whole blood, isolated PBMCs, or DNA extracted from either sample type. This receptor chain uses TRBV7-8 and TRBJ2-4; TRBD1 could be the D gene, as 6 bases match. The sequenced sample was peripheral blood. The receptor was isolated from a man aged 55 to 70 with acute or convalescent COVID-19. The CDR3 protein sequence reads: CASSLYNREAKNIQYF. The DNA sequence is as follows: TGTGCCAGCAGCTTATATAACAGGGAGGCCAAAAACATTCAGTACTTC.